This T cell receptor beta chain was captured in a study of blood T cells in healthy people across ages. Primed by a sample-barcoded 5' primer and a J-beta primer mix, a second PCR proceeded for about 7 to 12 cycles. Each cDNA was tagged by a template-switch adaptor containing 12 random nucleotides. TCRdb re-derived calls from the 5' RACE reads in MiXCR, one entry per CDR3 protein. This table holds about 1.8 million distinct CDR3 sequences, about 50% found once. The study isolated at least 7 million PBMCs from each sample. V was trimmed by 3 bases and J by 2 bases, leaving 10 bases between them. Germline V CDR1 and CDR2: MGHDK, SYGVNS. The CDR3 runs 14 residues. Remarks on this clonotype: No antigen is known for it.

Study-level points and caveats: Donor CMV status was unknown, possibly confounding expanded clonotype changes. Naive and antigen-experienced cells could not be conclusively compared, given unsorted PBMCs.

The rearrangement links TRBV25-1 to TRBJ1-2, with D possibly TRBD1 on 5 matching bases. This TCR was sampled from a woman aged 35 to 49 in good health. The sequenced material came from blood. The CDR3 region has the DNA TGTGCCAGCAGTGAGGGGGGTCCCAACTATGGCTACACCTTC. It encodes CASSEGGPNYGYTF.